This entry concerns a single T cell receptor (beta chain). Its antigen is unknown. Possible read error: a much larger clone is one base away. No cell sorting was done before RNA was extracted from the tissue. This non-tumor lung sample came from over 3 cm beyond the tumor edge. The library came from three nested PCR rounds adapted from ARM-PCR protocols. TCRdb re-analysed the multiplex PCR reads in MiXCR, keeping a single row per CDR3 protein. The sample shows 70,000 to 90,000 distinct CDR3 sequences, around 70% of them seen only once. This CDR3 contains 14 residues. The germline gives CDR1 MNHEY, CDR2 SVGAGI. The sample is drawn from a study of tumor and adjacent non-tumor tissue in lung cancer. At the level of the study: About 4.2 million productive TCRbeta reads were obtained per sample on average. Study-wide points: Patients with more diverse tumor TCRs had worse survival. Tumor repertoires had a smaller top 100 clone share than normal lung. Significantly higher TCR diversity was found in tumor than normal lung.

The specimen was distant non-tumor lung tissue. The clonotype comes from a woman in her fifties or sixties with non-small cell lung cancer. The rearrangement joins TRBV6-5 to TRBJ2-1, with 7 bases matching TRBD2. As DNA, the CDR3 is TGTGCCAGCAGTCCAGCGGGATGGGGCAATGAGGAGTTCTTC. Its protein product is CASSPAGWGNEEFF.